This entry describes one T cell receptor (beta chain). No cognate antigen has been identified for it. The sample holds no much larger clone one base away, and base qualities are not on file. The cysteine opens and the phenylalanine closes a CDR3 of 15 amino acids. Kept here is only the CDR3 DNA, which spans 45 bases and is read in frame from base 1. From a lookup of the germline V gene (reference sequence), CDR1 and CDR2 are LNHDA and SQIVND. Deletion took 6 bases off V and 0 bases off J, with a span of 15 bases between the germline ends. This entry is derived from a study of cytomegalovirus exposure and HLA in healthy donors (dated by TCRdb to 2016 to 2017). As for the study more broadly: An earlier analysis of around 600 of the donors reported more than 250 Gb of sequence data and 100 million to 140 million unique TCR beta sequences from about 179 million T cells. Approximately 310 gigabases of sequencing data and 78 million or so unique TCR sequences were included in an early release covering several hundred HLA-typed donors. Of the roughly 420 genotyped donors, roughly 76% were placed in the genetic ancestry cluster associated with self-reported Caucasian donors. The aim of the study was to test whether cataloging public T cell receptors could identify signatures of past pathogen exposure. The T cell repertoires of roughly 660 subjects were profiled by immunosequencing and related to cytomegalovirus serostatus. Along with the roughly 700-subject first cohort, a separate validation cohort of around 120 different subjects was used. To predict cytomegalovirus infection status, the study combined high-throughput TCR immunosequencing, statistical association of individual TCRs with disease status, and machine learning. To study patterns of TCR occurrence, a later analysis re-analyzed previously published TCR beta repertoires from more than 550 donors and added high-resolution HLA genotyping. Rather than using new phenotypic data, the later analysis identified candidate immune exposures from TCR beta sequences and from how often those sequences occurred across donors. An earlier analysis of about 600 of the donors used high-throughput TCR beta sequencing to judge whether each TCR beta V gene segment behaved as functional or pseudogenic. Donor age, sex, ethnicity and CMV serostatus were compiled alongside the repertoire data. A later genetic analysis took genome-wide SNP genotypes for about 55% of the 666 donors and used that subset as a discovery cohort. Every repertoire in the discovery cohort had been generated on one and the same sequencing platform. Class I and class II HLA loci were covered by the typing at four-digit resolution. Typing coverage differed by locus: A, B, C, DRB1 and DQB1 were typed in about 629-630 donors, DQA1 in about 500, DPA1 in around 600, and DPB1 in just under 490. Roughly five DR-DQ haplotypes were treated as single units for association and clustering because of strong linkage in the cohort. On average, about 240,000 unique TCR beta nucleotide sequences were sequenced per donor among a few hundred genotyped donors of the cohort, with roughly 18% of those sequences being non-productive. The full study reports these points: Only TCR beta chains were sequenced in this cohort, and the absence of alpha or paired-chain data limited detectable features. Most TCR sequences were observed very rarely across donors, whereas some public TCRs were present in many individuals. A group of highly shared sequence variants was considered likely to be a technical artifact of the sequencing pipeline. In an earlier analysis of about 550 of the donors, most TCR beta V segments were observed in productive rearrangements about 87% or about 30% of the time, broadly matching IMGT annotations. Sequencing depth was assumed to be roughly uniform across donors in the presence/absence analyses, though that assumption may not hold. Assigning TCR associations to individual alleles was difficult when HLA alleles, especially DR and DQ, strongly co-occurred. A further reported finding was that TCR beta sequences accurately predicted the HLA-A and HLA-B alleles for most subjects in the first cohort. In a later analysis, most CMV-associated TCR beta chains were found to appear HLA-restricted, with HLA associations seemingly driven largely by CMV exposure. HLA typing was unavailable for some donors at each locus, so association tests used only the typed subset. The study gave a list of 150 to 200 TCR beta chains associated with cytomegalovirus. A later genetic analysis associated a missense DCLRE1C variant with V-gene and J-gene trimming of TCR beta chains, and an independent cohort replicated the association. The authors suggested that the approach could potentially be generalized to other disease states and immunological phenotypes. A few of the identified cytomegalovirus-associated TCR beta chains were confirmed in vitro to be specific for cytomegalovirus antigens. A later analysis found that HLA-associated TCR beta chains were more clonally expanded and had lower generation probabilities than equally common non-associated chains. Because counts were too low, 15 or so rarely observed V segments, including chromosome 9 orphons, were excluded from the earlier analysis of 587 of the donors. The classifier was reported to diagnose cytomegalovirus status with high specificity and sensitivity in both the original cohort and the validation cohort. A later analysis found that TCR association rates varied across HLA loci, with DRB1 alleles showing the most associated TCRs and HLA-C alleles the fewest. For the cohort, immune exposure information was limited to CMV serostatus. Compared with the roughly 670-donor mean, donors in an Asian-associated ancestry cluster had fewer N-insertions in productive TCRs, according to a later genetic analysis. A later analysis reported that several top co-occurrence clusters appeared linked to parvovirus B19, influenza, CMV and Epstein-Barr virus. Some IMGT-functional V segments, including TRBV6-2 and TRBV6-3, could not be told apart with the 87-base-pair reads, so those segments were excluded. Linkage disequilibrium might explain the correlated functional status among segregating V segments, but an unknown experimental factor could not be ruled out. A later analysis associated about 17,000 TCR beta sequences with specific HLA alleles at a false discovery rate of 0.05.

The cohort comprised fewer than 700 healthy bone marrow donors. At the time of sampling, every cohort member was nominally healthy, though immune exposures that went unrecorded were likely present. The donor was CMV seronegative and belonged to the group of over 350 seronegative cohort members. A peripheral blood sample was provided by each donor, and peripheral blood mononuclear cells were used for TCR beta sequencing. Genomic DNA extraction from the blood cell samples was performed with the Qiagen DNeasy Blood Extraction Kit. The method was the immunoSEQ multiplex PCR assay. The multiplex PCR relied on a mix of 60 forward primers for TCR Vbeta segments and 13 reverse primers for TCR Jbeta segments. The CDR3 region of rearranged TCR beta genes was amplified from genomic DNA by a multiplex PCR assay. The Illumina HiSeq System was used to sequence the amplified TCR beta libraries as 87-base-pair reads. The paper's data handling went like this. A later analysis tallied some 79 million unique TCR beta chains across the 550 to 850 repertoires, and about 12 million of those chains were shared by two or more donors. To remove PCR and sequencing errors, raw reads were error-corrected and collapsed into unique sequences using a nearest-neighbor algorithm that merged closely related sequences. CDR3 sequences were aligned to IMGT reference sequences to assign V, D and J gene segments. Each retained sequence needed at least a six-nucleotide match to both a V gene segment and a J gene segment. A rearrangement was called productive if the CDR3 had no stop codons and remained in frame with V and J, and every other rearrangement was called non-productive. Following IMGT convention, CDR3 was defined as the stretch from the second conserved V-encoded cysteine to the conserved J-encoded phenylalanine. The earlier analysis of 587 of the donors excluded sequences that lacked an unambiguous match to a single V gene segment. An earlier analysis of just under 600 of the donors called V segments functional above 56.7% productive rearrangements and segregating when the between-donor standard deviation exceeded 5%. A statistical classification framework was built for diagnosing cytomegalovirus status from the catalog of TCR beta chain sequences. In a later analysis, TCR nucleotide sequences were compared against IMGT/GENE-DB human TR gene sequences so that V and J genes could be assigned. A later analysis assigned CDR3 sequences and most-parsimonious VDJ recombination scenarios with the TCRdist pipeline. In a later analysis, each TCR beta chain was defined by its CDR3 amino acid sequence together with its V-gene family, and reads without a unique V-gene family were excluded. To address suspected cross-contamination and a sequencing artifact, a later analysis removed 592 highly shared, low-generation-probability nucleotide sequences. In a later analysis, a clonal expansion index for each public chain was calculated from normalized within-repertoire ranks of inferred template counts. A later analysis computed generation probabilities with a VDJ recombination model fitted to out-of-frame rearrangements, and checked the results against IGoR. In a later analysis, hypergeometric tests were used to score TCR-TCR, TCR-HLA and TCR-CMV co-occurrence, with a repertoire-size bias correction applied to TCR pairs. To estimate false discovery rates, a later analysis permuted the HLA or CMV assignments 20 times. In a later analysis, co-occurring TCRs were grouped with DBSCAN, and TCRdist sequence similarity was added when clustering was performed within HLA-allele-positive subsets. For co-occurrence clustering, repertoires with fewer than 30,000 or more than 120,000 public chains were excluded, along with 5 or 6 repertoires with anomalous nucleotide sharing. Drawn from immuneACCESS, this table holds only the in-frame rearrangements with V and J called that TCRdb kept. Clones are partly lost; checked studies trace under half to an unresolved V gene and leave the rest unexplained. For V, J and clone size, that table is used; D and trimming come from the DNA. For this sample there are roughly 200,000 clones; under 85% appear just once. The leading ten clones occupy about 1.5% of the sample.

Sequencing was carried out using PBMCs. The V and J genes are TRBV19 and TRBJ2-7, with the D gene uncertain. The clonotype comes from a man aged 45 to 65 in good health and CMV-seronegative. The CDR3 protein sequence reads: CASRAPGVSSYEQYF. The nucleotide sequence reads as follows: TGTGCCAGTAGGGCCCCGGGTGTAAGCTCCTACGAGCAGTACTTC.